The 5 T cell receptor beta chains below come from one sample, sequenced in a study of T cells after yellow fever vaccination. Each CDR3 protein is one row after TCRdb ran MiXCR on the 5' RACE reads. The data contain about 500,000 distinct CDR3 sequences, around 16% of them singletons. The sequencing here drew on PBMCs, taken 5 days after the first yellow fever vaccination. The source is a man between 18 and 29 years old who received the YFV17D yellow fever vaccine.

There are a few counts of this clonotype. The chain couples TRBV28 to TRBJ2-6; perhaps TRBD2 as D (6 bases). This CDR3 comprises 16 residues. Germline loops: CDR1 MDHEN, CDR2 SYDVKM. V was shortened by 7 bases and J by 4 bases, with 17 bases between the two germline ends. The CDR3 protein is CASTGGASGGANVLTF. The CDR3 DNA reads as TGTGCCAGCACCGGCGGGGCATCGGGCGGGGCCAACGTCCTGACTTTC.

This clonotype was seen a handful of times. CDR3 loop: CASSIGRPYNEQFF. The CDR3 DNA sequence: TGTGCCAGTAGTATTGGGAGGCCCTACAATGAGCAGTTCTTC. The chain couples TRBV19 to TRBJ2-1, with a possible D match to TRBD2 (6 bases). Per the germline V gene, CDR1 is LNHDA and CDR2 is SQIVND (reference sequence). V shed 3 bases and J shed 2 bases, with 8 bases lying between them. The CDR3 runs 14 residues. Filled out from reference TRBV19 and TRBJ2-1, the complete variable domain reads DGGITQSPKYLFRKEGQNVTLSCEQNLNHDAMYWYRQDPGQGLRLIYYSQIVNDFQKGDIAEGYSVSREKKESFPLTVTSAQKNPTAFYLCASSIGRPYNEQFFGPGTRLTVL.

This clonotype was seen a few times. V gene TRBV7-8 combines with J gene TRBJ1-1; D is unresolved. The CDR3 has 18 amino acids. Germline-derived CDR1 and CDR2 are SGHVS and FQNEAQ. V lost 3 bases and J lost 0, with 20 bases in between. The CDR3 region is CASSFLPPGISVNTEAFF. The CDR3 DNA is TGTGCCAGCAGCTTTCTTCCGCCGGGGATATCGGTGAACACTGAAGCTTTCTTT.

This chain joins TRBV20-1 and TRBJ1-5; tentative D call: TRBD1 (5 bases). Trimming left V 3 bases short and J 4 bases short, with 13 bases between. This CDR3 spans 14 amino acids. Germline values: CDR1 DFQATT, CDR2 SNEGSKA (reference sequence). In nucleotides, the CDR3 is TGCAGTGCTAGTAACGGATACAGGAATCAGCCCCAGCATTTT. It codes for CSASNGYRNQPQHF.

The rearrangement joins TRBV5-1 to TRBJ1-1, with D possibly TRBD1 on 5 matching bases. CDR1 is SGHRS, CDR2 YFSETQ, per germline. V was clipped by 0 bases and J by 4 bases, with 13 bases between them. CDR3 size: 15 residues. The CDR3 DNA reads TGCGCCAGCAGCTTGGATGGGGGTTTGGCCACTGAAGCTTTCTTT. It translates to CASSLDGGLATEAFF. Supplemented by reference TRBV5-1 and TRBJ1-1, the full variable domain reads KAGVTQTPRYLIKTRGQQVTLSCSPISGHRSVSWYQQTPGQGLQFLFEYFSETQRNKGNFPGRFSGRQFSNSRSEMNVSTLELGDSALYLCASSLDGGLATEAFFGQGTRLTVV.